This TCR beta chain was sequenced in a study of identical twins. Study findings and constraints: Twin pairs' shared out-of-frame alpha sequences were enriched in low generation probability.

After template switching added a universal primer site, the resulting cDNA carried unique molecular identifiers. TCRdb recomputed calls from the 5' RACE reads with MiXCR, one row per CDR3 protein. Of about 240,000 distinct CDR3 sequences in the sample, roughly a tenth were seen once. About this clonotype itself: What it binds is unknown.

The CDR3 totals 16 residues. With V trimmed by 0 bases and J by 6 bases, 10 bases remained unmatched. The clonotype originates from a man in his fifties or sixties in good health. The sequenced sample was memory T cells sorted from blood. This chain uses TRBV12-3 or TRBV12-4 with TRBJ2-7; 8 nucleotides align to TRBD1. The CDR3 sequence is CASSLARTGNEGEQYF. CDR3 DNA sequence: TGTGCCAGCAGTTTAGCGCGGACAGGGAATGAAGGCGAGCAGTACTTC.